The next 26 T cell receptor beta chains were all read from a single sample in a study of T cell clonotyping in hematopoietic cell transplantation. Sequencing was performed with immunoSEQ multiplex PCR; in TCRdb, only in-frame clones are kept and a portion is missing. The table includes roughly 20,000 clones, more than 75% detected once. The time point here: recipient sample about 28 days before transplant, after cytoreduction. The starting material was peripheral blood mononuclear cells, obtained before stem cell transplant. The receptors were sampled from a man aged 45 to 65 with acute myeloid leukemia. Some clones in this sample may be carry-over from other donors' samples.

V gene TRBV14 combines with J gene TRBJ2-7; the match to TRBD1 covers 9 bases. The CDR3 is 16 amino acids. CDR1 is SGHDN and CDR2 is FVKESK in the germline V gene. Losses at the gene ends were 4 bases for V and 0 bases for J; bases not matched to a gene: 7. DNA of the CDR3: TGTGCCAGCAGCCGCGTCAGGACAGGGGTCTCCTACGAGCAGTACTTC. This gives the protein CASSRVRTGVSYEQYF.

The chain has TRBV7-8 and TRBJ1-3, with 9 nucleotides matching TRBD1. V was clipped by 4 bases and J by 5 bases; unmatched bases: 15. Germline CDR1 SGHVS, CDR2 FQNEAQ. This CDR3 spans 18 amino acids. CDR3 sequence: CASSSGKPGQGKRNTIYF. CDR3 sequence (DNA): TGTGCCAGCAGCTCCGGAAAACCGGGACAGGGAAAGAGAAACACCATATATTTT. The whole variable domain, filled in from reference TRBV7-8 and TRBJ1-3, reads GAGVSQSPRYKVAKRGQDVALRCDPISGHVSLFWYQQALGQGPEFLTYFQNEAQLDKSGLPSDRFFAERPEGSVSTLKIQRTQQEDSAVYLCASSSGKPGQGKRNTIYFGEGSWLTVV.

This chain connects TRBV27 to TRBJ2-7; 7 bases line up with TRBD1. CDR1 is MNHEY and CDR2 is SMNVEV in the germline V gene (reference sequence). With 6 bases clipped from V and 0 bases from J, the junction kept 8 bases outside the gene matches. The CDR3 contains 15 residues. The CDR3 here is CASSYRGPSSYEQYF. The DNA for the CDR3 is TGTGCCAGCAGCTACAGGGGCCCTAGCTCCTACGAGCAGTACTTC.

The genes are TRBV6-4 and TRBJ1-5; the D gene is possibly TRBD1 (5 bases). The CDR3 sequence is 17 residues long. V was shortened by 2 bases and J by 9 bases, with 23 bases between the two germline ends. Germline-derived CDR1 and CDR2 are MRHNA and SNTAGT. CDR3 nucleotide sequence: TGTGCCAGCAGTGACCTACCGGGACTCTTCCGTTATGGGCCCCAGCATTTT. The encoded protein is CASSDLPGLFRYGPQHF.

The chain uses TRBV30 and TRBJ1-2; the D gene is possibly TRBD1 (5 bases). Germline assignment: CDR1 GTSNPN and CDR2 SVGIG (reference sequence). CDR3 length equals 13 residues. Trimming cost V 2 bases and J 8 bases, with 15 bases left between them. CDR3 protein: CAWSKSGARGYTF. CDR3 nucleotide sequence: TGTGCCTGGAGTAAGAGTGGGGCAAGGGGCTACACCTTC.

The chain uses TRBV28 and TRBJ1-1; D unclear. This CDR3 is 14 amino acids long. V gave up 2 bases and J gave up 1 base, with 8 bases separating them. Germline loops: CDR1 MDHEN, CDR2 SYDVKM. CDR3 sequence: CASSLKGENTEAFF. CDR3 bases: TGTGCCAGCAGTTTAAAAGGTGAGAACACTGAAGCTTTCTTT. Full variable domain (rest looked up from reference TRBV28 and TRBJ1-1): DVKVTQSSRYLVKRTGEKVFLECVQDMDHENMFWYRQDPGLGLRLIYFSYDVKMKEKGDIPEGYSVSREKKERFSLILESASTNQTSMYLCASSLKGENTEAFFGQGTRLTVV.

The chain joins TRBV19 to TRBJ1-4; D uncertain. From germline, CDR1 is LNHDA and CDR2 SQIVND (reference sequence). The CDR3 runs 14 residues. Trimming removed 6 bases from V and 1 base from J, with 9 bases in between. DNA of the CDR3: TGTGCCAGTAGCCAGGAGCAAACTAATGAAAAACTGTTTTTT. It specifies CASSQEQTNEKLFF. Supplemented by reference TRBV19 and TRBJ1-4, the full variable domain reads DGGITQSPKYLFRKEGQNVTLSCEQNLNHDAMYWYRQDPGQGLRLIYYSQIVNDFQKGDIAEGYSVSREKKESFPLTVTSAQKNPTAFYLCASSQEQTNEKLFFGSGTQLSVL.

The chain links TRBV6-1 to TRBJ1-2; D unresolved. The CDR3 extends over 13 amino acids. Germline V lookup: CDR1 MNHNS, CDR2 SASEGT. V was cut by 7 bases and J by 6 bases, with 15 bases left in between. CDR3 nucleotides: TGTGCCAGCACTCCCGGGAGAGGGAATGGCTACACCTTC. It translates to CASTPGRGNGYTF.

This clone is a singleton in its sample. V gene TRBV12-5 combines with J gene TRBJ2-5, with 9 bases that match TRBD1. The CDR3 extends over 13 amino acids. J was trimmed by 5 bases and V by 6 bases; bases with no gene match: 4. The germline gives CDR1 LGHNT, CDR2 FRNRAP. As DNA, the CDR3 is TGTGCTAGTGGGTCGGGACAGGGCGAGACCCAGTACTTC. It yields the protein CASGSGQGETQYF.

The rearrangement joins TRBV4-1 to TRBJ2-1; tentative D call: TRBD2 (6 bases). V gave up 4 bases and J gave up 3 bases, with 16 bases separating them. Germline V gene data show CDR1 as MGHRA and CDR2 as YSYEKL. The CDR3 has 16 residues. As DNA, the CDR3 is TGCGCCAGCAGCCCCACCTTTTCGGGGGTCTACAATGAGCAGTTCTTC. It specifies CASSPTFSGVYNEQFF.

The V gene is TRBV4-3, the J gene TRBJ2-2, with D possibly being TRBD1 (5 bases). V lost 1 base and J 5 bases, leaving 14 bases between the germline ends. The CDR3 runs to 16 residues. Germline lookup yields CDR1 LGHNA and CDR2 YSLEER. CDR3 amino acids: CASSQGLGARTGELFF. DNA for the CDR3: TGCGCCAGCAGCCAAGGCTTAGGGGCGCGGACCGGGGAGCTGTTTTTT.

The chain combines TRBV7-2 with TRBJ2-5; D call uncertain. CDR1 is SGHTA, CDR2 FQGNSA, per germline. V was clipped by 6 bases and J by 1 base, with 6 bases between them. The length of the CDR3 is 12 residues. As DNA, the CDR3 is TGTGCCAGCAGACACGGCCAAGAGACCCAGTACTTC. The encoded protein is CASRHGQETQYF.

This chain links TRBV10-3 with TRBJ1-6; TRBD1 matches 7 bases. Germline CDR1 is ENHRY and CDR2 is SYGVKD. With 6 bases clipped from V and 7 bases from J, the junction kept 6 bases outside the gene matches. This CDR3 has 14 amino acids. CDR3 loop: CAIRASTGNSPLHF. CDR3 coding DNA: TGTGCCATCAGAGCCTCGACAGGGAATTCACCCCTCCACTTT.

This clone was seen only once. V is TRBV7-9 and J is TRBJ2-1; D not certain. V was clipped by 5 bases and J by 10 bases, with 15 bases between them. CDR3 length: 13 residues. The V gene's germline CDR1 is SEHNR and CDR2 FQNEAQ (reference sequence). The CDR3 reads CASSASTVAEQFF. The DNA of the CDR3 is TGTGCCAGCAGCGCCAGTACCGTAGCAGAGCAGTTCTTC.

V gene TRBV7-6 combines with J gene TRBJ2-1; D perhaps matches TRBD2 (5 bases). Trimming took 4 bases from V and 0 from J, leaving 16 bases between them. CDR3 length: 17 residues. Per the germline V gene, CDR1 is SGHVS and CDR2 is FNYEAQ. CDR3 nucleotide sequence: TGTGCCAGCAGCTCCCGGCCCGGGGTGAGCTCCTACAATGAGCAGTTCTTC. The encoded protein is CASSSRPGVSSYNEQFF.

In its sample, this clone ranks as hyperexpanded. J is TRBJ1-6 and V is TRBV5-6, with D possibly being TRBD1 (6 bases). The CDR3 length is 14 residues. Germline CDR1 SGHDT, CDR2 YYEEEE. The V and J ends lost 9 bases and 10 bases respectively, with 20 bases between them. The CDR3 loop is CATEGGRDGSPLHF. CDR3 nucleotide sequence: TGTGCCACCGAGGGGGGCAGGGACGGATCACCCCTCCACTTT.

This clone was counted between two and nine times. The genes are TRBV6-6 and TRBJ1-4; no definite D call. This CDR3 comprises 15 residues. Trimming removed 6 bases at V and 3 bases at J, with 14 bases between. CDR1 is MNHNY, CDR2 SVGAGI, per germline (reference sequence). CDR3 coding DNA: TGTGCCAGCAGCCCCCTGGGCTCAGCTAATGAAAAACTGTTTTTT. Translating it yields CASSPLGSANEKLFF.

The chain carries TRBV6-6 and TRBJ2-2; 8 bases are a match to TRBD2. Germline CDR1 and CDR2: MNHNY and SVGAGI (reference sequence). The CDR3 covers 14 residues. The ends lost 6 bases at V and 4 bases at J; junction bases unmatched: 4. The CDR3 nucleotides are TGTGCCAGCAGACCCGGGACTAGCACCGGGGAGCTGTTTTTT. Its translation is CASRPGTSTGELFF.

The V and J genes are TRBV4-1 and TRBJ1-5; tentatively, D is TRBD1 (5 bases). The length of the CDR3 is 17 residues. V was shortened by 3 bases and J by 2 bases, with 17 bases between the two germline ends. The germline gives CDR1 MGHRA, CDR2 YSYEKL. The CDR3 nucleotides read TGCGCCAGCAGCCATTGGGACCTCTCAACGGGCAATCAGCCCCAGCATTTT. It encodes CASSHWDLSTGNQPQHF.

This clone was counted once. The chain employs TRBV9 and TRBJ1-1, with 7 bases identical to TRBD1. Trimming took 4 bases from V and 6 from J; bases not matched to a gene: 12. There are 15 residues in the CDR3. The germline CDR1 and CDR2 sequences are SGDLS and YYNGEE. As DNA, the CDR3 is TGTGCCAGCAGCACCCGACAGGGTGAGAGGGCTGAAGCTTTCTTT. Its protein is CASSTRQGERAEAFF.

This chain joins TRBV9 and TRBJ2-1; D gene unclear. Germline CDR1 is SGDLS and CDR2 is YYNGEE. V dropped 4 bases and J dropped 2 bases, with 13 bases sitting between them. The CDR3 covers 15 residues. The CDR3, as DNA: TGTGCCAGCAGCTTTCGAGCGACCGCCTACAATGAGCAGTTCTTC. It encodes CASSFRATAYNEQFF.

The CDR3 bases are TGTGCCAGCATTCAAACCCAAAGCAACTATGGCTACACCTTC. Its translation: CASIQTQSNYGYTF. V and J are TRBV5-6 and TRBJ1-2, with D hard to call. Germline CDR1 SGHDT, CDR2 YYEEEE. This CDR3 is 14 amino acids long. Deletions cut 6 bases from V and 2 bases from J, with 14 bases between.

The CDR3 nucleotides read TGCGCCAGCAGCTTGGAATGGGGGAACACTGAAGCTTTCTTT. Translated, it gives CASSLEWGNTEAFF. The rearrangement uses TRBV5-1 and TRBJ1-1, with D unclear. The germline gives CDR1 SGHRS, CDR2 YFSETQ. V was cut by 0 bases and J by 1 base, with 7 bases left in between. The CDR3 consists of 14 residues.

In its sample, this clone was seen a few times. The chain's CDR3 is CASSSRQGAAEAFF. For the CDR3, the DNA is TGTGCCAGCAGCTCAAGGCAGGGGGCGGCTGAAGCTTTCTTT. The V gene is TRBV9, the J gene TRBJ1-1, with 8 bases fitting TRBD1. CDR1 SGDLS and CDR2 YYNGEE come from the germline V gene. The CDR3 is 14 amino acids. Trimming took 4 bases from V and 6 from J; bases not matched to a gene: 8. Looking up the rest from reference TRBV9 and TRBJ1-1 gives the full variable domain: DSGVTQTPKHLITATGQRVTLRCSPRSGDLSVYWYQQSLDQGLQFLIQYYNGEERAKGNILERFSAQQFPDLHSELNLSSLELGDSALYFCASSSRQGAAEAFFGQGTRLTVV.

This chain connects TRBV10-2 to TRBJ1-4; unclear D gene. The length of the CDR3 is 15 residues. The V end was cut by 7 bases, the J end by 10 bases, with 22 bases between. CDR1 WSHSY and CDR2 SAAADI come from the germline V gene. CDR3 in DNA: TGCGCCAGCATTCAGTCGGGCGATTATGGAGGAAAACTGTTTTTT. This encodes CASIQSGDYGGKLFF.

The chain uses TRBV4-1 and TRBJ2-7, with a weak D call TRBD1 (5 bases). The germline V gene has CDR1 MGHRA and CDR2 YSYEKL. Trimming took 0 bases from V and 5 from J, leaving 11 bases between them. This CDR3 has 14 residues. The CDR3 sequence: CASSQDPGSDEQYF. CDR3 DNA: TGCGCCAGCAGCCAAGATCCAGGGTCTGACGAGCAGTACTTC.